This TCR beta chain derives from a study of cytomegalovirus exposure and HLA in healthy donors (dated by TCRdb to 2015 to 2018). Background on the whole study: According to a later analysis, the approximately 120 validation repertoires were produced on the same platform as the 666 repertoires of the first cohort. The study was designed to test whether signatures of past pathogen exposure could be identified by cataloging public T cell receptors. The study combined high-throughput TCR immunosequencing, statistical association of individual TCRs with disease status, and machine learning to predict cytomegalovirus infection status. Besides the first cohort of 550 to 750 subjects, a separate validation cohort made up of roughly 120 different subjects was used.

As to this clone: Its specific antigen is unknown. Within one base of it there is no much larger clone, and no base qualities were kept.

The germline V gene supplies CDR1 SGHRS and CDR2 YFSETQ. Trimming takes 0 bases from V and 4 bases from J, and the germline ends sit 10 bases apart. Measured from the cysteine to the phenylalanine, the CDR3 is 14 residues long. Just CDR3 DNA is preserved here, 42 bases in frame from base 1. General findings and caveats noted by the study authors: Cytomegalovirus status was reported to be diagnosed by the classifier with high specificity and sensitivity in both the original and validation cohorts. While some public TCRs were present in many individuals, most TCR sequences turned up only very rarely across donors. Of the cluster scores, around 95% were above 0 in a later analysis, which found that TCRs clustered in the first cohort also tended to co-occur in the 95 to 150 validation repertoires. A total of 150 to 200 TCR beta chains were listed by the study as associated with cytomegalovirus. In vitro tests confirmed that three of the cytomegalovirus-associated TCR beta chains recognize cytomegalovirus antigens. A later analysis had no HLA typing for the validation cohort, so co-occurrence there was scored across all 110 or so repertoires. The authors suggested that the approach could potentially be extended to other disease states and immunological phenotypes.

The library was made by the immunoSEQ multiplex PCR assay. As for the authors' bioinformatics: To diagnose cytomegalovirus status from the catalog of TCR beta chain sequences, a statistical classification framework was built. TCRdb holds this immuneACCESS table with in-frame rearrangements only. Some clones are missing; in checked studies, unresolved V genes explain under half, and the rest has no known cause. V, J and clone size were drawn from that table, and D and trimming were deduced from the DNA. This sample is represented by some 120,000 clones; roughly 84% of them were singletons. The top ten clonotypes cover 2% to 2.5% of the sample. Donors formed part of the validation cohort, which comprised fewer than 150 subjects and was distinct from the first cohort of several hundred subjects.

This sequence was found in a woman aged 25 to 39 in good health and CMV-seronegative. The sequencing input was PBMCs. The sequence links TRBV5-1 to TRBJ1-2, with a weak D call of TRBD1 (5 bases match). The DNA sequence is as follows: TGCGCCAGCAGCTTGGATGGGGCCGGCTATGGCTACACCTTC. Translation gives CASSLDGAGYGYTF.